This T cell receptor beta chain stems from a study of T cell repertoires in cytomegalovirus infection. Worth noting for this clonotype: Antigen specificity is unknown.

TCRdb called the reads again in MiXCR, with one record for every CDR3 protein. Of more than 300,000 distinct CDR3 sequences in the sample, approximately 35% were seen once. Germline CDR1 reads SGHAT; CDR2 reads FQNNGV. The V and J ends lost 4 bases and 9 bases respectively, with 15 bases between them. This CDR3 is 13 amino acids long. This TCR derives from a human donor in good health (CMV status not recorded). Some clones in this sample may be carry-over from other donors' samples. The genes are TRBV11-2 and TRBJ1-2, with D possibly TRBD1 on 5 matching bases. This specimen consisted of cultured PBMCs, obtained from culture after CMV antigen stimulation. CDR3 in amino acids: CASSSETGRSYTF. The CDR3 DNA sequence: TGTGCCAGCAGCTCAGAGACGGGGCGGAGCTACACCTTC.